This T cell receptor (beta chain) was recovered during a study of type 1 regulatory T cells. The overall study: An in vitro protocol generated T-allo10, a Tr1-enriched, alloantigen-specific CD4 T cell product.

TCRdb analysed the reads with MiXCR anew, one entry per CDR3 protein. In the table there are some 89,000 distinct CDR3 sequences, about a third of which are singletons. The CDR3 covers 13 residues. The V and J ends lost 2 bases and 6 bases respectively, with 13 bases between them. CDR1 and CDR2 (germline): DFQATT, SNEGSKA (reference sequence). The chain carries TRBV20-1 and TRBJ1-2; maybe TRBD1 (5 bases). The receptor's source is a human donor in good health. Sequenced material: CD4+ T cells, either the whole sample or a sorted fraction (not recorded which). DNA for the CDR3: TGCAGTGCTAGATACTTCGGGGCGGATGGCTACACCTTC. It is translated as CSARYFGADGYTF.